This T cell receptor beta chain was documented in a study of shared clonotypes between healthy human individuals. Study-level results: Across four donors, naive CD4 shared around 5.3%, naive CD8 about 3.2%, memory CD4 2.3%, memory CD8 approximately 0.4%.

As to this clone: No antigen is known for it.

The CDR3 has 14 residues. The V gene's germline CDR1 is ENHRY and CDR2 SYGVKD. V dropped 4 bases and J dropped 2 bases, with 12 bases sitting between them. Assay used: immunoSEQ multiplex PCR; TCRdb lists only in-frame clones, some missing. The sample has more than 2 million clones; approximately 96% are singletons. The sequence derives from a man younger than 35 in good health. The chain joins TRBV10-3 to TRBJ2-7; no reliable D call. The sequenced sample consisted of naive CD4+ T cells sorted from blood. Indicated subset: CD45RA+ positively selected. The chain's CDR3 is CAISGVGSTYEQYF. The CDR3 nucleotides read TGTGCCATCAGTGGGGTGGGGTCTACCTACGAGCAGTACTTC.